These T cell receptor beta chains were read from a single sample in a study of blood T cell repertoires in COVID-19. Repertoires were generated with immunoSEQ multiplex PCR, while TCRdb's copy carries only in-frame clones and drops some. The table lists roughly 480,000 clones, roughly nine tenths of them singletons, with roughly 1% in the top ten. The sample taken for sequencing was peripheral blood. All receptors derive from a man younger than 35 with COVID-19, enrolled during active disease. Each CDR3 is given with its conserved first and last residue. D genes are given only for firm matches. Clone size is stated in some rows and not others, as once, few, many or a class when expanded.

V,size,D,J,DNA,CDR3
TRBV11-2,-,-,TRBJ2-1,TGTGCCAGCAGCCTCATCCTAGTTGACGAGCAGTTCTTC,CASSLILVDEQFF
TRBV6-5,-,TRBD1,TRBJ1-6,TGTGCCAGCAGTTACTCGGGACAGTGGAATTCACCCCTCCACTTT,CASSYSGQWNSPLHF
TRBV10-2,-,TRBD2,TRBJ2-3,TGCGCCAGCAGTGGGGAAGGGACTAGCGCAATAGATACGCAGTATTTT,CASSGEGTSAIDTQYF
TRBV3-1/TRBV3-2,-,-,TRBJ2-6,TGTGCCAGCAGCCAAGATATGAGCTCTGGGGCCAACGTCCTGACTTTC,CASSQDMSSGANVLTF
TRBV5-6,-,-,TRBJ2-3,TGTGCCAGCAGCTCGGGACACCCTAGCACAGATACGCAGTATTTT,CASSSGHPSTDTQYF
TRBV15,-,-,TRBJ2-7,TGTGCCACCAGCAGAGACAGGGGCTACGAGCAGTACTTC,CATSRDRGYEQYF
TRBV7-2,-,TRBD1,TRBJ2-5,TGTGCCAGCAGCTTATGGGACAGGGGAGAGACCCAGTACTTC,CASSLWDRGETQYF
TRBV5-1,-,-,TRBJ2-6,TGCGCCAGCAGCCCTGATCGGGGGGCGATCGGGGCCAACGTCCTGACTTTC,CASSPDRGAIGANVLTF
TRBV7-2,-,-,TRBJ2-5,TGTGCCAGCAGCCTCGGCAGCGGTAAAGAGACCCAGTACTTC,CASSLGSGKETQYF
TRBV20-1,-,TRBD1,TRBJ2-5,TGCAGTGGGACAGGGGAAGAGACCCAGTACTTC,CSGTGEETQYF
TRBV2,-,TRBD1,TRBJ1-5,TGTGCCAGCAGGGACAGGGGGAATTTTGTGGGTCAGCCCCAGCATTTT,CASRDRGNFVGQPQHF
TRBV24-1,-,TRBD2,TRBJ2-1,TGTGCCACCAGTGAAGGAAGAGGCGGGAGGACTTCCTACAATGAGCAGTTCTTC,CATSEGRGGRTSYNEQFF
TRBV21-1,-,-,TRBJ1-1,TGTGCCAGCAGCAAAGATCAGGTCAGGGACACTGAAGCTTTCTTT,CASSKDQVRDTEAFF
TRBV27,-,TRBD2,TRBJ2-7,TGTGCCAGCAGTCTAGCGGGAGCAGCCTACGAGCAGTACTTC,CASSLAGAAYEQYF
TRBV7-9,once,TRBD2,TRBJ2-1,TGTGCCAGCAGCTCTAGCGGGGAATACTACAATGAGCAGTTCTTC,CASSSSGEYYNEQFF
TRBV9,-,TRBD1,TRBJ1-1,TGTGCCAGCGGGGGACAGTTGAACACTGAAGCTTTCTTT,CASGGQLNTEAFF
TRBV9,-,-,TRBJ2-1,TGTGCCAGCAGCCCAGGGTCCTACAATGAGCAGTTCTTC,CASSPGSYNEQFF
TRBV2,-,TRBD2,TRBJ2-7,TGTGCCAGCAGCGCTACTAGCGGGAGCAGCGAGCAGTACTTC,CASSATSGSSEQYF
TRBV3-1/TRBV3-2,-,-,TRBJ2-5,TGTGCCAGCAGCCCACATGGAGGGAAAGAGACCCAGTACTTC,CASSPHGGKETQYF
TRBV11-2,-,-,TRBJ2-1,TGTGCCAGCAGCACAAAGGGAGTCAATGAGCAGTTCTTC,CASSTKGVNEQFF
TRBV6-5,-,-,TRBJ1-2,TGTGCCAGCAGTAACCCGAACAGGGACTATGGCTACACCTTC,CASSNPNRDYGYTF
TRBV19,-,-,TRBJ1-5,TGTGCCAGTAGTCAGGGGCCAGATCAGCCCCAGCATTTT,CASSQGPDQPQHF
TRBV25-1,-,TRBD2,TRBJ2-1,TGTGCCAGTGGGGGACTAGCGGGAGGTCGGAATGAGCAGTTCTTC,CASGGLAGGRNEQFF
TRBV7-2,-,-,TRBJ2-2,TGTGCCAGCAGCTTAGCGCGAGGGGAGCTGTTTTTT,CASSLARGELFF
TRBV9,-,-,TRBJ2-3,TGTGCCAGCAGCGTAGTCGGCACAACAGGAGATACGCAGTATTTT,CASSVVGTTGDTQYF
TRBV2,-,TRBD2,TRBJ2-4,TGTGCCAGCAAAAGCGGACTAGCGGGAGTCAAAAACATTCAGTACTTC,CASKSGLAGVKNIQYF
TRBV13,-,-,TRBJ2-3,TGTGCCAGCAGTCGCAGGGCGGCAGATACGCAGTATTTT,CASSRRAADTQYF
TRBV2,-,TRBD2,TRBJ2-1,TGTGCCAGCAGTGGTTGGTCTAGCGGGAGATACAATGAGCAGTTCTTC,CASSGWSSGRYNEQFF
TRBV9,-,TRBD1,TRBJ2-5,TGTGCCAGCAGCCCGGCCCAGGGGGAGGAGACCCAGTACTTC,CASSPAQGEETQYF
TRBV15,-,-,TRBJ2-1,TGTGCCACCAGCAAATTACTAGCATATTCCTACAATGAGCAGTTCTTC,CATSKLLAYSYNEQFF
TRBV11-1,-,TRBD1,TRBJ1-2,TGTGCCAGCAGCCTGGACAGGGCCCATGGCTACACCTTC,CASSLDRAHGYTF
TRBV11-3,-,-,TRBJ2-3,TGTGCCAGCAGCTTAGGGGCTTCCCTAAGGGGTGCAGATACGCAGTATTTT,CASSLGASLRGADTQYF
TRBV19,-,TRBD1,TRBJ2-1,TGTGCCAGTAGTACCGGGACAGGGGCAATGAATGAGCAGTTCTTC,CASSTGTGAMNEQFF
TRBV13,-,-,TRBJ1-2,TGTGCCAGCATCCCTAGGGGCCGGTTCGATGGCTACACCTTC,CASIPRGRFDGYTF
TRBV5-1,-,-,TRBJ1-1,TGCGCCAGCAGCTATGGACTCATGAACACTGAAGCTTTCTTT,CASSYGLMNTEAFF
TRBV6-1,-,TRBD2,TRBJ2-4,TGTGCCAGCAGTGAAACTAGCGGCCCCCATCAGTACTTC,CASSETSGPHQYF
TRBV5-1,once,TRBD1,TRBJ2-2,TGCGCCAGCAGCTTGAGTAGGGGGCCAGGCACCGGGGAGCTGTTTTTT,CASSLSRGPGTGELFF
TRBV5-1,-,TRBD1,TRBJ2-3,TGCGCCAGCAGGGTGACAGGGACCACAGATACGCAGTATTTT,CASRVTGTTDTQYF
TRBV5-5,-,-,TRBJ2-7,TGTGCCAGCAGCTTGACACAATACGAGCAGTACTTC,CASSLTQYEQYF
TRBV6-5,-,-,TRBJ1-1,TGTGCCAGCCATATAGAGCTGAACACTGAAGCTTTCTTT,CASHIELNTEAFF
TRBV19,-,TRBD1,TRBJ2-7,TGTGCCAGTAGTCTCCAGGGGGCTCCCTACGAGCAGTACTTC,CASSLQGAPYEQYF
TRBV20-1,-,-,TRBJ2-7,TGCAGTGCTAGAGTCCTTTACGAGCAGTACTTC,CSARVLYEQYF
TRBV5-6,-,-,TRBJ2-7,TGTGCCAGCAGTGAGGGGGTCGGAGGCTACGAGCAGTACTTC,CASSEGVGGYEQYF
TRBV11-3,-,-,TRBJ2-1,TGTGCCAGCAGCTCCTGGGGTGGGGCTGGTGAGCAGTTCTTC,CASSSWGGAGEQFF
TRBV4-1,once,-,TRBJ1-1,TGCGCCAGCAGCCAACAGGAGAACACTGAAGCTTTCTTT,CASSQQENTEAFF
TRBV19,-,-,TRBJ1-3,TGTGCCAGTAGTCCCATAGACAGCTCTGGAAACACCATATATTTT,CASSPIDSSGNTIYF
TRBV30,-,TRBD1,TRBJ1-1,TGTGCCTTGACTTGGACAGGGTCGGGCACTGAAGCTTTCTTT,CALTWTGSGTEAFF
TRBV13,-,-,TRBJ1-1,TGTGCCAGCAGCTTAGGGAAGCCAGGGTACCTGAACACTGAAGCTTTCTTT,CASSLGKPGYLNTEAFF
TRBV27,-,TRBD2,TRBJ2-7,TGTGCCAGCAGTTTTGGGGAGGGATACGAGCAGTACTTC,CASSFGEGYEQYF
TRBV6-2/TRBV6-3,-,-,TRBJ1-2,TGTGCCAGCAGTTATATCTGGACAGCCAGAGAGGGCTACACCTTC,CASSYIWTAREGYTF
TRBV7-9,-,-,TRBJ2-1,TGTGCCAGCAGCTTATTGGACAGCCCCAGATACAATGAGCAGTTCTTC,CASSLLDSPRYNEQFF
TRBV6-5,-,TRBD2,TRBJ2-1,TGTGCCACTGCGACTAGCGGGAGCAATGAGCAGTTCTTC,CATATSGSNEQFF
TRBV4-2,few,TRBD2,TRBJ2-1,TGTGCCAGCAGCACTAGCGGGAGGGGGGGTGAGCAGTTCTTC,CASSTSGRGGEQFF
TRBV24-1,once,-,TRBJ2-1,TGTGCCACCAGTGATTTGCTTACTGCAGGGGTCCTCGCCAATGAGCAGTTCTTC,CATSDLLTAGVLANEQFF
TRBV2,-,TRBD1,TRBJ1-4,TGTGCCAGCAGACCGACAGGGGGCGTCGAAAAACTGTTTTTT,CASRPTGGVEKLFF
TRBV15,-,-,TRBJ2-5,TGTGCCACCAGCAGAGGGCGGAGGGAGACCCAGTACTTC,CATSRGRRETQYF
TRBV5-1,-,-,TRBJ2-4,TGCGCCAGCAGCGATCGGAGTTCGGTACCCAAAAACATTCAGTACTTC,CASSDRSSVPKNIQYF
TRBV15,-,-,TRBJ1-1,TGTGCCACCAGCAGAGAGAAACGGCAGGGGAGCACTGAAGCTTTCTTT,CATSREKRQGSTEAFF
TRBV5-5,-,TRBD2,TRBJ2-7,TGTGCCAGCAGCTCCCCGGCGGGGGGTAACTACGAGCAGTACTTC,CASSSPAGGNYEQYF